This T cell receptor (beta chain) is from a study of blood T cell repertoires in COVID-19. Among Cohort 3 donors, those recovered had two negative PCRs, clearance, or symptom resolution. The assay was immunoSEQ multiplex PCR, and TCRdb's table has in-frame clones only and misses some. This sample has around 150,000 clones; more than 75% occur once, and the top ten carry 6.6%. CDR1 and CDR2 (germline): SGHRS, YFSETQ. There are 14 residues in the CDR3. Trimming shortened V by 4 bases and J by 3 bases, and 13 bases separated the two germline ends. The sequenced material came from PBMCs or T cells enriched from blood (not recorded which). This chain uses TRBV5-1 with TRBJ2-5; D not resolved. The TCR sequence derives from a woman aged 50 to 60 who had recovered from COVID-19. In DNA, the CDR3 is TGCGCCAGCAGCCTTGGATTGAGCGAAGAGACCCAGTACTTC. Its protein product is CASSLGLSEETQYF.